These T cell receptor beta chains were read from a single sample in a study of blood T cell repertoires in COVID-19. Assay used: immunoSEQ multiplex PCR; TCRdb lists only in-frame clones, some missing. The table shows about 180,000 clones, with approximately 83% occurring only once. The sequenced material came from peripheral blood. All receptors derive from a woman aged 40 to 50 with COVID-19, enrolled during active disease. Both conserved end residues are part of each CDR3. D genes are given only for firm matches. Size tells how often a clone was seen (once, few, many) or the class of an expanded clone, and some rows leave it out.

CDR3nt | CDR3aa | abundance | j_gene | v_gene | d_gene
TGCGCCAGCAGCCCAGTCGGGACAGAAGACTATGGCTACACCTTC | CASSPVGTEDYGYTF | . | TRBJ1-2 | TRBV5-1 | TRBD1
TGCGCCAGCCGAATACCGAGCGGGGGTTACAATGAGCAGTTCTTC | CASRIPSGGYNEQFF | . | TRBJ2-1 | TRBV10-2 | TRBD2
TGTGCCAGCTCACTTTACCGGGACACCAACGGGGGCTACACCTTC | CASSLYRDTNGGYTF | . | TRBJ1-2 | TRBV18 | .
TGTGCCAGCAGCTTAAACATTGAAAAACTGTTTTTT | CASSLNIEKLFF | . | TRBJ1-4 | TRBV13 | .
TGTGCCACCAGTCACCCACTAGCGGGCCATGGCGAGCAGTTCTTC | CATSHPLAGHGEQFF | . | TRBJ2-1 | TRBV24-1 | TRBD2
TGTGCCAGCAGCCAAGATACAGGAGATTATGGCTACACCTTC | CASSQDTGDYGYTF | . | TRBJ1-2 | TRBV4-2 | .
TGTGCCAGCAGTGCCGGTGAGGGGGCTTCAGGAAACACCATATATTTT | CASSAGEGASGNTIYF | . | TRBJ1-3 | TRBV6-2/TRBV6-3 | TRBD1
TGTGCCAGCAGTCCACTCGGGACCCAGTACTTC | CASSPLGTQYF | . | TRBJ2-5 | TRBV6-6 | .
TGTGCCAGCAGCTTCAACTTGGAGACCCAGTACTTC | CASSFNLETQYF | . | TRBJ2-5 | TRBV5-5 | .
TGCGCCAGCAGCTCGGAGACAGGCGGTTCCTATGGCTACACCTTC | CASSSETGGSYGYTF | . | TRBJ1-2 | TRBV5-1 | .
TGTGCCAGTAGTATTTCGGCTAGCGGGGGGGCCGCGATTGTGTGGGAGACCCAGTACTTC | CASSISASGGAAIVWETQYF | once | TRBJ2-5 | TRBV19 | TRBD2
TGTGCCAGCGGGCCTTATGGCTACACCTTC | CASGPYGYTF | . | TRBJ1-2 | TRBV12-3/TRBV12-4 | .
TGCAGCGCCCGATTAAGCGGGGGGGCCTACGAGCAGTACTTC | CSARLSGGAYEQYF | . | TRBJ2-7 | TRBV29-1 | TRBD2
TGTGCCAGCAGTTACTCCGGGACAGGGTATGGAAAACTGTTTTTT | CASSYSGTGYGKLFF | . | TRBJ1-4 | TRBV6-5 | TRBD1
TGTGCCAGCAGTCGACGAAAGACGGTAGGGGACAGACCCTACGAGCAGTACTTC | CASSRRKTVGDRPYEQYF | . | TRBJ2-7 | TRBV27 | TRBD1
TGTGCCAGCAGCCAAGAAGAGGGCCGGTTGGATACGCAGTATTTT | CASSQEEGRLDTQYF | . | TRBJ2-3 | TRBV3-1/TRBV3-2 | .
TGCGCCAGCAGCTTGGGGACGTACAGGGCCGTGGAGGCCCAGCATTTT | CASSLGTYRAVEAQHF | few | TRBJ1-5 | TRBV5-1 | .
TGTGCCAGCAGCTTAGAGGGGAATGAGCAGTTCTTC | CASSLEGNEQFF | . | TRBJ2-1 | TRBV13 | .
TGTGCCAGCAGCTTAGCGGACAGGGCTAACTATGGCTACACCTTC | CASSLADRANYGYTF | . | TRBJ1-2 | TRBV7-6 | TRBD1
TGTGCCAGCAGCGGGGAGATGAAAGAGACCCAGTACTTC | CASSGEMKETQYF | few | TRBJ2-5 | TRBV5-4 | .
TGTGCCAGCAGTCGGACAGGGGGCAGGTTCACTGAAGCTTTCTTT | CASSRTGGRFTEAFF | . | TRBJ1-1 | TRBV7-2 | TRBD1
TGTGCCAGCAGCTTAATGGTTATAACGGGAGGGGAATACGAGCAGTACTTC | CASSLMVITGGEYEQYF | once | TRBJ2-7 | TRBV7-3 | TRBD2
TGTGCCAGCAGCCTCGGGACAGGGAATAGTGAAGCTTTCTTT | CASSLGTGNSEAFF | . | TRBJ1-1 | TRBV2 | TRBD1
TGTGCCAGCAGCCAAGTAGCGGGAGGGCCAACGTCCAATGAGCAGTTCTTC | CASSQVAGGPTSNEQFF | . | TRBJ2-1 | TRBV3-1/TRBV3-2 | TRBD2
TGTGCCAGCAGTCCAGGCTCGGAATTCTATGGCTACACCTTC | CASSPGSEFYGYTF | few | TRBJ1-2 | TRBV7-9 | .